The 11 T cell receptor beta chains in this list originate from one sample, sequenced in a study of blood T cell repertoires in COVID-19. Sequencing was performed with immunoSEQ multiplex PCR; in TCRdb, only in-frame clones are kept and a portion is missing. The table shows 150,000 to 200,000 clones, with 75% to 85% occurring only once. What was sequenced was peripheral blood. Every receptor here comes from a woman between 35 and 50 years old with COVID-19, enrolled during active disease.

In its sample, this clone was seen a few times. The chain joins TRBV9 to TRBJ1-2; perhaps TRBD1 as D (6 bases). Germline CDR1 is SGDLS and CDR2 is YYNGEE. V dropped 0 bases and J dropped 3 bases, with 9 bases sitting between them. The CDR3 contains 14 residues. The CDR3 DNA follows: TGTGCCAGCAGCGTAGATGCAGGGGACTATGGCTACACCTTC. It encodes CASSVDAGDYGYTF.

The chain uses TRBV3-1 (or the pseudogene TRBV3-2) and TRBJ1-2; TRBD1 matches 8 bases. V was pared by 4 bases and J by 5 bases, with 15 bases of the junction left unmatched. The CDR3 runs to 17 residues. CDR1 and CDR2 (germline): LGHDT, YNNKEL (reference sequence). DNA of the CDR3: TGTGCCAGCAGCCCCGGTCTCAGTGGGACAGGTTATTATGGCTACACCTTC. It encodes CASSPGLSGTGYYGYTF.

This clone was detected many times. The chain links TRBV9 to TRBJ1-5; 7 nucleotides line up with TRBD1. Losses at the gene ends were 3 bases for V and 1 base for J; bases not matched to a gene: 1. Germline V gene lookup returns CDR1 SGDLS and CDR2 YYNGEE. CDR3 length: 14 residues. CDR3 region: CASSEGASNQPQHF. The CDR3 DNA sequence: TGTGCCAGCAGCGAGGGGGCCAGCAATCAGCCCCAGCATTTT.

The V gene is TRBV18, the J gene TRBJ2-2; 9 bases agree with TRBD1. J was trimmed by 4 bases and V by 3 bases; bases with no gene match: 3. Germline values: CDR1 KGHSH, CDR2 LQKENI. The CDR3 is 15 amino acids. This chain's CDR3 is CASSPGQGFTGELFF. In nucleotides, the CDR3 is TGTGCCAGCTCACCGGGACAGGGTTTCACCGGGGAGCTGTTTTTT.

This clone appeared a single time. V usage is TRBV19 and J usage is TRBJ2-1; no reliable D call. V was clipped by 2 bases and J by 8 bases, with 4 bases between them. Looked up from germline, CDR1 is LNHDA and CDR2 is SQIVND (reference sequence). The CDR3 runs 11 residues. CDR3 sequence reads: CASSILHEQFF. In DNA form, the CDR3 reads TGTGCCAGTAGTATACTACATGAGCAGTTCTTC.

The chain uses TRBV9 and TRBJ2-3; the D gene is possibly TRBD1 (7 bases). CDR1 is SGDLS and CDR2 is YYNGEE in the germline V gene. The CDR3 loop spans 15 amino acids. V gave up 4 bases and J gave up 5 bases, with 17 bases separating them. The CDR3 bases are TGTGCCAGCAGCCCCGCCCCCCAGGGGGGAGATACGCAGTATTTT. Protein sequence: CASSPAPQGGDTQYF.

This sequence joins TRBV2 and TRBJ1-2; 7 positions agree with TRBD1. Germline-derived CDR1 and CDR2 are SNHLY and FYNNEI. V was pared by 6 bases and J by 6 bases, with 7 bases of the junction left unmatched. CDR3 length: 13 residues. The CDR3: CASRTTGFDGYTF. The CDR3 DNA sequence: TGTGCCAGCAGAACGACAGGGTTTGATGGCTACACCTTC.

In its sample, this clone was seen once. The chain recombines TRBV18 with TRBJ1-1, with D perhaps matching TRBD1 (5 bases). This CDR3 has 13 residues. V shed 1 base and J shed 7 bases, with 10 bases lying between them. Germline V gene sequence: CDR1 KGHSH, CDR2 LQKENI. The chain's CDR3 is CASSPLGRGEAFF. The CDR3 DNA sequence: TGTGCCAGCTCACCACTGGGGAGGGGTGAAGCTTTCTTT.

V gene TRBV6-6 combines with J gene TRBJ2-5, with D tentatively TRBD1 (7 bases). V was pared by 5 bases and J by 5 bases, with 24 bases between. In germline, CDR1 is MNHNY, CDR2 SVGAGI (reference sequence). The CDR3 sequence is 17 residues long. CDR3 nucleotides: TGTGCCAGCAGTCTTAGGGCCCACGGGGGCAGGGGGGAGACCCAGTACTTC. As protein: CASSLRAHGGRGETQYF.

The chain couples TRBV5-5 to TRBJ2-5; D possibly corresponds to TRBD1 (6 bases). The CDR3 is 13 amino acids. Germline CDR1 SGHKS, CDR2 YYEKEE (reference sequence). V lost 2 bases and J lost 2, with 7 bases in between. The CDR3 region has the DNA TGTGCCAGCAGCTTACAGGGTCAAGAGACCCAGTACTTC. Its protein product is CASSLQGQETQYF.

The chain joins TRBV11-2 to TRBJ2-2; D may be TRBD2 (5 bases). CDR1 SGHAT and CDR2 FQNNGV come from the germline V gene. Trimming left V 5 bases short and J 7 bases short, with 17 bases between. This CDR3 comprises 15 residues. CDR3 sequence (DNA): TGTGCCAGCAGCCGAGGACTCCCCCGGAGCGGGGAGCTGTTTTTT. Amino acids: CASSRGLPRSGELFF. The full variable domain, completed using reference TRBV11-2 and TRBJ2-2, is EAGVAQSPRYKIIEKRQSVAFWCNPISGHATLYWYQQILGQGPKLLIQFQNNGVVDDSQLPKDRFSAERLKGVDSTLKIQPAKLEDSAVYLCASSRGLPRSGELFFGEGSRLTVL.